Described below is a single T cell receptor (beta chain) sequence and its context. Per germline, CDR1 SQVTM and CDR2 ANQGSEA. Trimming took 3 bases from V and 1 from J, leaving 9 bases between them. The length of the CDR3 is 13 residues. These data originate in a study of T cell responses to AZD1222 COVID-19 vaccine. Data came from immunoSEQ multiplex PCR; TCRdb stores just in-frame clones and leaves some out. The repertoire holds some 91,000 clones, roughly 89% seen once, with roughly 2.3% in the top ten. This receptor was taken from an adult in good health. The source material was peripheral blood, sampled on day 0 of AZD1222 vaccination. The rearrangement joins TRBV29-1 to TRBJ1-1; no firm D call. Here the CDR3 reads CSVEPGGNTEAFF. The CDR3 nucleotides are TGCAGCGTTGAGCCAGGTGGGAACACTGAAGCTTTCTTT.